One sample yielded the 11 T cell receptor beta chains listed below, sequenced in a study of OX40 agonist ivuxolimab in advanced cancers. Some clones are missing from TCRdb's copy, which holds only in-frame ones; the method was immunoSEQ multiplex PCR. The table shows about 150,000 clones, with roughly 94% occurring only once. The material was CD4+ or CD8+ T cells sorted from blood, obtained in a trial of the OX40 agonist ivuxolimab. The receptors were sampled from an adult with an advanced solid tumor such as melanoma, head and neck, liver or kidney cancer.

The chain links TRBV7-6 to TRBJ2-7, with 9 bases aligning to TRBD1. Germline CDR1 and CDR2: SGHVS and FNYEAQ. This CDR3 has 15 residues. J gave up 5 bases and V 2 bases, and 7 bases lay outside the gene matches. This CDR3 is CASSLFSRTGDEQYF. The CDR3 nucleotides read TGTGCCAGCAGCTTATTTTCCCGGACAGGGGACGAGCAGTACTTC.

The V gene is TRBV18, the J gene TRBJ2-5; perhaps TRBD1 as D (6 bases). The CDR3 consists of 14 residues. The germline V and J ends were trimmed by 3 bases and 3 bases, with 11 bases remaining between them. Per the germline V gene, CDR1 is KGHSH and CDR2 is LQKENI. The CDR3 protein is CASSPFEGEETQYF. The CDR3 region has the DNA TGTGCCAGCTCACCGTTTGAGGGGGAAGAGACCCAGTACTTC.

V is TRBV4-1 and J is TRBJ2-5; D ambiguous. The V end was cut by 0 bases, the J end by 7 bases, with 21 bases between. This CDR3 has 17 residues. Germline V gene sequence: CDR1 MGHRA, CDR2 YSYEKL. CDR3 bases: TGCGCCAGCAGCCAAGATCCCCCCACAATCAAGCTGGGGACCCAGTACTTC. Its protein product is CASSQDPPTIKLGTQYF.

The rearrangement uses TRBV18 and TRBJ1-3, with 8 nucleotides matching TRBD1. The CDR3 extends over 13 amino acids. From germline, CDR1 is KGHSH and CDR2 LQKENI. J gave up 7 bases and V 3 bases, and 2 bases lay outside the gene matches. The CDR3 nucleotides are TGTGCCAGCTCACCCCGACAGGGGAACACCATATATTTT. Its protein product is CASSPRQGNTIYF.

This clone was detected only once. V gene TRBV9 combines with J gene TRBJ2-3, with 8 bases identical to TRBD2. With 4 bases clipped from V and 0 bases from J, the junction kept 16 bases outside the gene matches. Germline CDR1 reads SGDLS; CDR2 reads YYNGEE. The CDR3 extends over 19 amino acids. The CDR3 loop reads CASSRRGGSGSPSTDTQYF. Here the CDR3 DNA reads TGTGCCAGCAGCCGCCGAGGGGGAAGCGGGAGTCCTAGCACAGATACGCAGTATTTT.

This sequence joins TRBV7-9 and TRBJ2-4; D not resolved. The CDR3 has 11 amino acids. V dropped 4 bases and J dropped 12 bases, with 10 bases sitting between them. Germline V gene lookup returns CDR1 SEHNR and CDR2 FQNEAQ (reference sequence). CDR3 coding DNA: TGTGCCAGCAGCTCCGACGCGACTCAGTACTTC. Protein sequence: CASSSDATQYF.

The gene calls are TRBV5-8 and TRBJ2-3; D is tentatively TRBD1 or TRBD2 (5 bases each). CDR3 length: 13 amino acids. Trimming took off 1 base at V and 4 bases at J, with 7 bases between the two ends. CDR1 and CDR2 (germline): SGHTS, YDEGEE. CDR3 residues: CASSLRGADTQYF. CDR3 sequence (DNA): TGTGCCAGCAGCTTGAGAGGGGCAGATACGCAGTATTTT.

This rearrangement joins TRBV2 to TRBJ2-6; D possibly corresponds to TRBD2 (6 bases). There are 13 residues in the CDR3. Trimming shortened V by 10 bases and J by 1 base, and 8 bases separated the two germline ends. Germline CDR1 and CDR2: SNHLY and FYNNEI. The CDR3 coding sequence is TGTGCCACCGGGGGTTCTGGGGCCAACGTCCTGACTTTC. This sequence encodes CATGGSGANVLTF.

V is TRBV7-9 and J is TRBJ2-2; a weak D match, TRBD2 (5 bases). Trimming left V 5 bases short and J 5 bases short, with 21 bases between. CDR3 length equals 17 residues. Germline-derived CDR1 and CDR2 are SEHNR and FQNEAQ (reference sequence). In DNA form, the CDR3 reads TGTGCCAGCAGCCAAGACAACCCCCTTAGAGGGACCGGGGAGCTGTTTTTT. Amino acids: CASSQDNPLRGTGELFF.

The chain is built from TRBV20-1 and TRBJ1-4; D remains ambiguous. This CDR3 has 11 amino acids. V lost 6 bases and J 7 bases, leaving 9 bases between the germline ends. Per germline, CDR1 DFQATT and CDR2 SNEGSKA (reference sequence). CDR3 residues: CSAGRGEKLFF. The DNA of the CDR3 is TGCAGTGCCGGGAGAGGTGAAAAACTGTTTTTT.

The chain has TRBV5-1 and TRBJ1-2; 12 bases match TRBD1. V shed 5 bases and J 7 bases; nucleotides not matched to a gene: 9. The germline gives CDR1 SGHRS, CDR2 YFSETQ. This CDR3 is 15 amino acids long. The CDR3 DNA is TGCGCCAGCAGAAGTCAGGGACAGGGGGCGCGTGGCTACACCTTC. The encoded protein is CASRSQGQGARGYTF.